The clone carrying this T cell receptor beta chain was picked up a small number of times. The antigen remains undetermined. CDR1 is KGHSH and CDR2 is LQKENI in the germline V gene. This CDR3 is built from 16 residues. The V segment lost 0 bases and the J segment 0 bases; nucleotides outside the gene matches: 1. All TCR cDNA molecules were individually tagged with a unique molecular identifier. A single record per CDR3 protein comes from TCRdb applying MiXCR to the 5' RACE reads. The sample holds roughly 10,000 distinct CDR3 sequences, 12% seen once. Time point noted: sample taken at primary tumor resection. This sample is drawn from a study of spatial heterogeneity in lung cancer. Study context: Matched bulk RNA-seq gave a T cell module score that correlated strongly with tumor-region TCR transcript counts. Every unique TCR and UMI combination, on average, appeared more than ten times in raw reads.

Study observations and caveats: Tumor T cells had an estimated coverage that came to 7% to 8% for alpha chains and 13% for beta chains. Expanded intratumoral alpha and beta TCR counts tracked tumor mutation counts.

This receptor was obtained from a female donor with early-stage non-small cell lung cancer. The material sequenced was lung tumor tissue, taken at surgery. The rearrangement joins TRBV18 to TRBJ2-3, with TRBD2 identical over 9 bases. The CDR3: CASSPPLAGSTDTQYF. The DNA for the CDR3 is TGTGCCAGCTCACCACCCCTAGCGGGGAGCACAGATACGCAGTATTTT.